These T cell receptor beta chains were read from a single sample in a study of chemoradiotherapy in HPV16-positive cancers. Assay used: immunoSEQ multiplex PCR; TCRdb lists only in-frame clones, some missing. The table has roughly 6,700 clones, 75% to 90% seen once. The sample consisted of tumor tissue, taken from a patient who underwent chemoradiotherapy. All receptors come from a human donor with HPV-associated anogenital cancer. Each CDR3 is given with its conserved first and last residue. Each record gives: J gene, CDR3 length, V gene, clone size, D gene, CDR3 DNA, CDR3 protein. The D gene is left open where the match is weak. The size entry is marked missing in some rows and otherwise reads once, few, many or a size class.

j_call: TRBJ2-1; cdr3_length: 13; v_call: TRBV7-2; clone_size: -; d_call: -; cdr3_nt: TGTGCCAGCAGCCCGAGGGGCTTGAGTGAGCAGTTCTTC; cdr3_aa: CASSPRGLSEQFF
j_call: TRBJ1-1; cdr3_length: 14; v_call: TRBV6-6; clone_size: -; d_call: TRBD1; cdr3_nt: TGTGCCAGCAGAACTACAGGGGGCCACACTGAAGCTTTCTTT; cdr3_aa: CASRTTGGHTEAFF
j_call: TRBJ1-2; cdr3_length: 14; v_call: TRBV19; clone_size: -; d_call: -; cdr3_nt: TGTGCCAGTACCCCTAGCAGAGGGGACTATGGCTACACCTTC; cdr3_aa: CASTPSRGDYGYTF
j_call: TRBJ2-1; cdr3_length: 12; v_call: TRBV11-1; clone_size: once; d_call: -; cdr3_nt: TGTGCCAGCAGCTTACAAAACAATGAGCAGTTCTTC; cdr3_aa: CASSLQNNEQFF
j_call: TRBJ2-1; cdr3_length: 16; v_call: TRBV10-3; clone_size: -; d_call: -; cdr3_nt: TGTGCCATCAGTGAGGGCATAGGGGGGGGGAACCGTGAGCAGTTCTTC; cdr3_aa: CAISEGIGGGNREQFF
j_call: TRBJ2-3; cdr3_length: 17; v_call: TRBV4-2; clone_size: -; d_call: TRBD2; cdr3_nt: TGTGCCAGCAGCCAGGCCCCGGGACTAGCGGTCACAGATACGCAGTATTTT; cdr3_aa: CASSQAPGLAVTDTQYF
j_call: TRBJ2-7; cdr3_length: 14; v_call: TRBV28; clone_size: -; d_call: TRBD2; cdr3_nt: TGTGCCAGCAGCGATAGCGGGACACCCTACGAGCAGTACTTC; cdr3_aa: CASSDSGTPYEQYF
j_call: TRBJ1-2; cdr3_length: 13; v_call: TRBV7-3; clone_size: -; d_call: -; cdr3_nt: TGTGCCAGCAGCTTAATTGAGGGTAATGGCTACACCTTC; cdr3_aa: CASSLIEGNGYTF
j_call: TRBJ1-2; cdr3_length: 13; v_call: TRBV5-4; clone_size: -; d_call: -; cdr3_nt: TGTGCCAGCAGTCAAGGGTACCGTTCTGGCTACACCTTC; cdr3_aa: CASSQGYRSGYTF
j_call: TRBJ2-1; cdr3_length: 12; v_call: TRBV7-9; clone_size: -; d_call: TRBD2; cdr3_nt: TGTGCCAGCAGCATAACTAGCGGGCCCAAGTTCTTC; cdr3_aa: CASSITSGPKFF
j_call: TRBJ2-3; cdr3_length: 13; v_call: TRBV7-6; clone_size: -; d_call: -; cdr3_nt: TGTGCCAGCAGCTTACAACACTACCATACGCAGTATTTT; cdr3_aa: CASSLQHYHTQYF
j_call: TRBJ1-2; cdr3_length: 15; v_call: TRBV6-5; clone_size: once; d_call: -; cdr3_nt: TGTGCCAGCAGTTACTCGAGGAGGACTAACTATGGCTACACCTTC; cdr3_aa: CASSYSRRTNYGYTF
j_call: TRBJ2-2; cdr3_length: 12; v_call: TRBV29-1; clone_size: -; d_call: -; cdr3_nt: TGCAGCGTCCTCCGGGACACCGAGGAGCTGTTTTTT; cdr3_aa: CSVLRDTEELFF